A selection of T cell receptor beta chains follows, all from one sample in a study of graft-versus-host responses after intestinal transplantation. Libraries were prepared by immunoSEQ multiplex PCR; TCRdb keeps only in-frame clonotypes and omits some of them. The data show just over 70,000 clones, 84% seen once. No antigen has been assigned to these receptors. Sequenced here: unstimulated CD4+ T cells sorted from spleen or lymph node cells, sampled before transplant. The source is a human donor who was the organ donor for an intestinal transplant. CDR3s include the opening cysteine and the closing phenylalanine or tryptophan. The D gene is left open where the match is weak. Clone size is stated in some rows and not others, as once, few, many or a class when expanded.

>TRBJ1-1|.|TRBV28|.
CASRPGRTEAFF
TGTGCCAGCAGACCAGGGAGGACTGAAGCTTTCTTT
>TRBJ1-1|.|TRBV6-5|.
CASSRDITNTEAFF
TGTGCCAGCAGTCGGGACATCACGAACACTGAAGCTTTCTTT
>TRBJ1-5|.|TRBV28|.
CASSLLVGGRDQPQHF
TGTGCCAGCAGTTTACTGGTGGGGGGGCGCGATCAGCCCCAGCATTTT
>TRBJ1-1|.|TRBV7-9|TRBD1
CASSLLAGQGEITEAFF
TGTGCCAGCAGCTTATTAGCCGGACAGGGGGAGATCACTGAAGCTTTCTTT
>TRBJ1-2|.|TRBV28|.
CASSLFIQEKVDGYTF
TGTGCCAGCAGTTTATTCATACAGGAAAAGGTCGATGGCTACACCTTC
>TRBJ1-6|.|TRBV4-2|.
CASSGQNSPLHF
TGTGCCAGCAGCGGGCAGAATTCACCCCTCCACTTT
>TRBJ1-2|.|TRBV28|TRBD1
CATQTGVNYGYTF
TGTGCCACCCAAACAGGGGTTAACTATGGCTACACCTTC
>TRBJ2-2|once|TRBV5-1|.
CASSPGQPITGELFF
TGCGCCAGCAGCCCAGGACAGCCGATCACCGGGGAGCTGTTTTTT
>TRBJ2-1|.|TRBV28|.
CASSSTGWGDDEQFF
TGTGCCAGCAGTTCGACAGGTTGGGGCGACGATGAGCAGTTCTTC
>TRBJ2-3|.|TRBV2|.
CASSRDNIATSTDTQYF
TGTGCCAGCAGTCGGGACAACATCGCCACTAGCACAGATACGCAGTATTTT
>TRBJ2-3|.|TRBV25-1|TRBD1
CASSGGTGGTDTQYF
TGTGCCAGCAGTGGGGGGACAGGGGGGACAGATACGCAGTATTTT
>TRBJ1-3|.|TRBV6-5|.
CASSPESGNTIYF
TGTGCCAGCAGCCCGGAGAGTGGAAACACCATATATTTT
>TRBJ2-5|.|TRBV2|TRBD2
CASKRGYQETQYF
TGTGCCAGCAAGCGGGGGTACCAAGAGACCCAGTACTTC
>TRBJ1-3|.|TRBV6-1|TRBD1
CASGGDRGRDSTIYF
TGTGCCAGCGGGGGAGACAGGGGACGGGACAGCACCATATATTTT
>TRBJ2-2|.|TRBV9|.
CASSQSTAGELFF
TGTGCCAGCAGCCAGTCGACAGCCGGGGAGCTGTTTTTT
>TRBJ2-2|.|TRBV7-6|TRBD2
CASSLEVAALAGQFGELFF
TGTGCCAGCAGCTTAGAGGTTGCGGCGCTAGCGGGTCAGTTCGGGGAGCTGTTTTTT
>TRBJ2-1|.|TRBV29-1|.
CSVVLVRGGLNNEQFF
TGCAGCGTTGTCCTAGTAAGGGGGGGCCTTAACAATGAGCAGTTCTTC
>TRBJ1-1|.|TRBV6-6|.
CASSYYRVSGTEAFF
TGTGCCAGCAGTTACTACAGGGTAAGCGGCACTGAAGCTTTCTTT
>TRBJ1-5|.|TRBV19|.
CASRDRYNQPQHF
TGTGCCAGTAGAGACAGGTACAATCAGCCCCAGCATTTT
>TRBJ2-3|.|TRBV30|.
CAWDTGGETDTQYF
TGTGCCTGGGACACAGGGGGGGAGACAGATACGCAGTATTTT
>TRBJ1-2|.|TRBV5-1|.
CASSSPTRPTEGYGYTF
TGCGCCAGCAGCTCCCCGACAAGACCCACTGAGGGTTATGGCTACACCTTC
>TRBJ1-4|.|TRBV10-1|TRBD1
CARAPGQGTTTNEKLFF
TGCGCCAGAGCGCCGGGACAGGGGACGACAACTAATGAAAAACTGTTTTTT
>TRBJ1-1|.|TRBV6-1|.
CAHRQKMNTEAFF
TGTGCCCACAGACAGAAAATGAACACTGAAGCTTTCTTT